Shown below are 5 T cell receptor beta chains from a single sample sequenced in a study of response to subunit inactivated influenza vaccine. TCRdb fed the RT-PCR reads into MiXCR, producing one record per CDR3 protein. The sample shows roughly 700,000 distinct CDR3 sequences, around a sixth of them seen only once. The input for sequencing was PBMCs from blood, taken 11 to 12 days after vaccination. Receptors originate from a man aged 50-59 years who received an inactivated influenza vaccine.

This clonotype has a handful of counts. J is TRBJ2-2 and V is TRBV7-6; possible D gene TRBD2, 6 bases. CDR1 is SGHVS and CDR2 is FNYEAQ in the germline V gene. The CDR3 is 15 amino acids. V shed 5 bases and J shed 11 bases, with 21 bases lying between them. As DNA, the CDR3 is TGTGCCAGCAGCACTCCGGACGGGAGAGAGGTCGAGCTGTTTTTT. Protein sequence: CASSTPDGREVELFF.

Many counts were recorded for this clonotype. The rearrangement links TRBV7-9 to TRBJ2-2, with no clear D. The CDR3 length is 14 residues. The V and J ends lost 3 bases and 6 bases respectively, with 11 bases between them. Germline V gene data show CDR1 as SEHNR and CDR2 as FQNEAQ (reference sequence). The CDR3 sequence: CASSFFDTAGELFF. DNA for the CDR3: TGTGCCAGCAGCTTTTTCGACACCGCCGGGGAGCTGTTTTTT.

This clonotype was seen more than once but under ten times. This chain connects TRBV7-6 to TRBJ1-3, with 7 positions matching TRBD1. V shed 1 base and J 0 bases; nucleotides not matched to a gene: 6. Germline lookup yields CDR1 SGHVS and CDR2 FNYEAQ. CDR3 length: 17 amino acids. The CDR3 coding sequence is TGTGCCAGCAGCTTAGGACCGGGACAGCGCTCTGGAAACACCATATATTTT. Amino acids: CASSLGPGQRSGNTIYF.

The chain employs TRBV3-1 and TRBJ2-2; D call uncertain. Germline V CDR1 and CDR2: LGHDT, YNNKEL (reference sequence). V was trimmed by 4 bases and J by 7 bases, leaving 7 bases between them. This CDR3 is built from 12 residues. CDR3 sequence: CASSRPGGELFF. CDR3 bases: TGTGCCAGCAGCCGACCCGGCGGGGAGCTGTTTTTT. The full variable domain, in which reference TRBV3-1 and TRBJ2-2 provide the parts outside the CDR3, is DTAVSQTPKYLVTQMGNDKSIKCEQNLGHDTMYWYKQDSKKFLKIMFSYNNKELIINETVPNRFSPKSPDKAHLNLHINSLELGDSAVYFCASSRPGGELFFGEGSRLTVL.

The chain uses TRBV27 and TRBJ1-3; D remains ambiguous. The CDR3 is made up of 14 amino acids. V was pared by 9 bases and J by 0 bases, with 12 bases between. Germline lookup yields CDR1 MNHEY and CDR2 SMNVEV (reference sequence). The CDR3 is CASRATSSGNTIYF. The DNA of the CDR3 is TGTGCCAGTAGGGCGACGAGCTCTGGAAACACCATATATTTT.